Reported below is one T cell receptor (beta chain). The antigen is undetermined. The sample originates from a study of CD8+ T cells in alopecia areata. About the study: Tofacitinib lasted 6 to 18 months, then 6 months off drug. Notes on the study in general: Many expanded lesional clones persisted in scalp and blood during tofacitinib. Treatment with tofacitinib significantly lowered scalp clonality and reduced expanded CD8+ clones among the top 100. Possibly as an HLA-related effect, TCR sharing across patients appeared less clear than in mice.

V gave up 4 bases and J gave up 2 bases, with 10 bases separating them. Germline values: CDR1 LGHNT, CDR2 FRNRAP. This CDR3 region has 14 residues. Extracted RNA was reverse transcribed, and the resulting cDNA served as sequencing template. Measured with immunoSEQ multiplex PCR; TCRdb has only the in-frame clones, and not every one. This table has fewer than 200,000 clones, around 58% appearing once. The treatment was: oral pan-JAK inhibitor, 5-10 mg twice daily. The chain recombines TRBV12-5 with TRBJ2-3; a weak D match, TRBD2 (6 bases). This receptor was taken from a human donor with alopecia areata. The source material was CD8+ T cells sorted from blood, sampled at week 24, from a patient treated with tofacitinib. The CDR3 spells CASGSPGVTDTQYF. Here the CDR3 DNA reads TGTGCTAGTGGTTCACCGGGGGTCACAGATACGCAGTATTTT.